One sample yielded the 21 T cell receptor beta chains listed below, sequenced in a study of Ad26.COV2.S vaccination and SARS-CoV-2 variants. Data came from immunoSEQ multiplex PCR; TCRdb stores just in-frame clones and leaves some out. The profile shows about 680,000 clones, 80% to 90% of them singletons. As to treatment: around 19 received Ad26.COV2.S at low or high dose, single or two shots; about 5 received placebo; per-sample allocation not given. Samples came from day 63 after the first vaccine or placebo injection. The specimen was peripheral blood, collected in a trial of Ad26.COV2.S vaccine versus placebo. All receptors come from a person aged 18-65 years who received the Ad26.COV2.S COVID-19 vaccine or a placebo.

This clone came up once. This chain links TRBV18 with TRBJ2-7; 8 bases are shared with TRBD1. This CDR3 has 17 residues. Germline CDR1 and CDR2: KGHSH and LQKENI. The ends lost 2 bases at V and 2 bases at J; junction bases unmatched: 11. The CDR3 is CASSPSGQGQNPYEQYF. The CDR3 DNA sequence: TGTGCCAGCTCACCATCTGGACAGGGCCAAAACCCCTACGAGCAGTACTTC.

CDR3 DNA sequence: TGTGCCAGCAGCTTTAGCGGGAGGGACGGGGATACGCAGTATTTT. This translates into CASSFSGRDGDTQYF. This chain uses TRBV7-6 with TRBJ2-3, with TRBD2 matching over 11 bases. The V gene's germline CDR1 is SGHVS and CDR2 FNYEAQ. The junction had 5 bases not matched to a gene; V was cut back by 3 bases and J by 6 bases. The CDR3 totals 15 residues.

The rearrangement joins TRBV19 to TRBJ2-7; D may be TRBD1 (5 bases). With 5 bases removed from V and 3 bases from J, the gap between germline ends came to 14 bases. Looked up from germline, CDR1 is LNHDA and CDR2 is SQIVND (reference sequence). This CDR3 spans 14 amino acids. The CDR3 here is CASSLTGNGYEQYF. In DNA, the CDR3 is TGTGCCAGTAGTCTTACAGGAAATGGCTACGAGCAGTACTTC.

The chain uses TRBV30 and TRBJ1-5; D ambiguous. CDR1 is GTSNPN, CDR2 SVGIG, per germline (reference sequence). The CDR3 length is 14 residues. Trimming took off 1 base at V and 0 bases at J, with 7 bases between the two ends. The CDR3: CAWSGLISNQPQHF. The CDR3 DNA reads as TGTGCCTGGAGTGGTCTTATTAGCAATCAGCCCCAGCATTTT.

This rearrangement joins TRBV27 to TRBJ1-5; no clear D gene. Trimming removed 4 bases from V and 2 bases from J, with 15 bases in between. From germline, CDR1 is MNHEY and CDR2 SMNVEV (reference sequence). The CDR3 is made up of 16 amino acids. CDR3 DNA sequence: TGTGCCAGCAGTTCTTTCGGCGCGGGAGGCAATCAGCCCCAGCATTTT. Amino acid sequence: CASSSFGAGGNQPQHF.

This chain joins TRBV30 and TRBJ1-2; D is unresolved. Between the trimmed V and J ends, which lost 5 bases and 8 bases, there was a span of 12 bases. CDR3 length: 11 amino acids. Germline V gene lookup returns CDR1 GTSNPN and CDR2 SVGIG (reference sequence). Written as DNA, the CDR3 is TGTGCCTGGGGAATGACGGAGGGCTACACCTTC. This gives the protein CAWGMTEGYTF.

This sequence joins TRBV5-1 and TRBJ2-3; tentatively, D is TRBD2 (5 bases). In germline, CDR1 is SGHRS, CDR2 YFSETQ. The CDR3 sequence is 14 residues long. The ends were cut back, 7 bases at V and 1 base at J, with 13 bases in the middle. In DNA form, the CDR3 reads TGCGCCAGCTCGGAGAGTAGCGGCACAGATACGCAGTATTTT. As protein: CASSESSGTDTQYF.

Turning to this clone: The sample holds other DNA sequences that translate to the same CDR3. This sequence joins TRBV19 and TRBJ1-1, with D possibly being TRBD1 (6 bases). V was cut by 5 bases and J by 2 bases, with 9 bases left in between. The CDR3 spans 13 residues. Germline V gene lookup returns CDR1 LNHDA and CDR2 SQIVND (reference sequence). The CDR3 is CASSLQGNTEAFF. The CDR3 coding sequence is TGTGCCAGTAGTCTACAGGGAAACACTGAAGCTTTCTTT.

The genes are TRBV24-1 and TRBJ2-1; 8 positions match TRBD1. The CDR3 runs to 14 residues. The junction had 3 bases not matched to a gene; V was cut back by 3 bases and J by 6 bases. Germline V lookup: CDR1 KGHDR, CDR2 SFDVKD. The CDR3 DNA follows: TGTGCCACCAGTGATCAGGGGGCAGGCAATGAGCAGTTCTTC. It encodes CATSDQGAGNEQFF.

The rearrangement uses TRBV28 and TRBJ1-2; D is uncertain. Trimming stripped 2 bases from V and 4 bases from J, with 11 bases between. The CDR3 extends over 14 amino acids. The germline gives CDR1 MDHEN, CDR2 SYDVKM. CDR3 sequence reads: CASSLVRTFYGYTF. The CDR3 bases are TGTGCCAGCAGTTTAGTTCGGACTTTCTATGGCTACACCTTC.

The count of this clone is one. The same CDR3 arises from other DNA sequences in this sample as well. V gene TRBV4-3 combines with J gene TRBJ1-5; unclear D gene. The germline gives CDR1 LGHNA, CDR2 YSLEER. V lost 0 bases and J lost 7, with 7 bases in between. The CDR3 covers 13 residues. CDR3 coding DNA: TGCGCCAGCAGCCAAGACAGAGGACAGCCCCAGCATTTT. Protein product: CASSQDRGQPQHF.

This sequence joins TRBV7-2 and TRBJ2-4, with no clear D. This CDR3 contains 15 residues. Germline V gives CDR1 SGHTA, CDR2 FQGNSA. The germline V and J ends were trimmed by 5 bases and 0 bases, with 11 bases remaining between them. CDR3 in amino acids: CASSPGYLAKNIQYF. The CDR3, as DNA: TGTGCCAGCAGCCCAGGTTACCTAGCCAAAAACATTCAGTACTTC.

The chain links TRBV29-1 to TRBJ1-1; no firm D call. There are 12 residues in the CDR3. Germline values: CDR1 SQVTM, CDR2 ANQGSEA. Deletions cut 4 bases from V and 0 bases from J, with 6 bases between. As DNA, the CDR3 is TGCAGCGTTGGCGACATGAACACTGAAGCTTTCTTT. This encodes CSVGDMNTEAFF. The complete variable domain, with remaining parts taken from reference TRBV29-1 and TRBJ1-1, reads SAVISQKPSRDICQRGTSLTIQCQVDSQVTMMFWYRQQPGQSLTLIATANQGSEATYESGFVIDKFPISRPNLTFSTLTVSNMSPEDSSIYLCSVGDMNTEAFFGQGTRLTVV.

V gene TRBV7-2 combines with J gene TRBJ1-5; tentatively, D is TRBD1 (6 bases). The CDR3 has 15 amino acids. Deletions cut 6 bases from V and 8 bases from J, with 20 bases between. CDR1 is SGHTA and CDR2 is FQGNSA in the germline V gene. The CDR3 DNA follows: TGTGCCAGCAGTAAAGGACAGTCCGGTTATGAGCCCCAGCATTTT. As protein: CASSKGQSGYEPQHF.

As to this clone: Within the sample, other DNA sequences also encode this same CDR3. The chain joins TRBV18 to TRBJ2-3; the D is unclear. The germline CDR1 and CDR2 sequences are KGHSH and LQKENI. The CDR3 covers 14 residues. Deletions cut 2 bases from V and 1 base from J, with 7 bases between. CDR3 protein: CASSPLAGTDTQYF. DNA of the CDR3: TGTGCCAGCTCACCATTGGCAGGCACAGATACGCAGTATTTT.

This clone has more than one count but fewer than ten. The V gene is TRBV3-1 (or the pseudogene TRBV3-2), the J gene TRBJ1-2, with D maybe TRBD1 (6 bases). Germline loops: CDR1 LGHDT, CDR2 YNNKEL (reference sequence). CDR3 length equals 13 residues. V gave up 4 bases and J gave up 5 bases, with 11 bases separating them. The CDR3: CASSPDSRYGYTF. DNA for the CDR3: TGTGCCAGCAGCCCGGACAGTAGGTATGGCTACACCTTC.

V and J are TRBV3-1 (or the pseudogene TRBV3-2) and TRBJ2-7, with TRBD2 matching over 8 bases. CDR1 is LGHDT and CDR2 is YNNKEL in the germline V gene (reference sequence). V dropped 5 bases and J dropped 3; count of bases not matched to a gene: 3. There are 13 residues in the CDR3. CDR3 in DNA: TGTGCCAGCAGCACCGGGACTAGCTACGAGCAGTACTTC. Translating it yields CASSTGTSYEQYF.

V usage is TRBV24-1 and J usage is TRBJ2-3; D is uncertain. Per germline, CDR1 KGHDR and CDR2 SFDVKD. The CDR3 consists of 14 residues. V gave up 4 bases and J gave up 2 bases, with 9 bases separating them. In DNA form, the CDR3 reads TGTGCCACCAGTGACTCATGGAACACAGATACGCAGTATTTT. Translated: CATSDSWNTDTQYF.

The CDR3 sequence is CASSPQAETSYNEQFF. The CDR3 DNA follows: TGTGCCAGCAGCCCCCAAGCCGAAACCTCCTACAATGAGCAGTTCTTC. V gene TRBV5-5 combines with J gene TRBJ2-1; D unresolved. This CDR3 region has 16 residues. Germline V gives CDR1 SGHKS, CDR2 YYEKEE (reference sequence). V shed 4 bases and J shed 0 bases, with 14 bases lying between them.

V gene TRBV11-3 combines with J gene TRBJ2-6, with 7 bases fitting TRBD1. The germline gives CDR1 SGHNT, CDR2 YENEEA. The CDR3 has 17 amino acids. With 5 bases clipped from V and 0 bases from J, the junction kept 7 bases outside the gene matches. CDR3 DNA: TGTGCCAGCAGCCCCGGACAGGCTCTCTCTGGGGCCAACGTCCTGACTTTC. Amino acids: CASSPGQALSGANVLTF.

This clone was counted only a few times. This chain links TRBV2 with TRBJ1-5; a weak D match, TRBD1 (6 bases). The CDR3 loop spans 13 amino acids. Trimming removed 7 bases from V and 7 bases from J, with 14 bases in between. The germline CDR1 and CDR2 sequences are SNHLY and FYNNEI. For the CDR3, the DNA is TGTGCCAGCAAGACTGACAGGAGCCAGCCCCAGCATTTT. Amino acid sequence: CASKTDRSQPQHF.